Listed below are T cell receptor beta chains from one sample, sequenced in a study of neurological immune-mediated disorders. TCRdb recomputed calls from the 5' RACE reads with MiXCR, one row per CDR3 protein. The sample lists 95,000 to 110,000 distinct CDR3 sequences, 11% occurring once. Sequenced sample: PBMCs. These receptors all stem from a female donor with HTLV-1-associated myelopathy (HAM/TSP). The CDR3 runs from the conserved cysteine through the conserved F or W. D genes are given only for firm matches. Clone size appears in some rows only: once, few, many, or a class for an expanded clone.

cdr3_nt: TGCAGCGTTGGGGTGACTACTCTGTCTGAAAAACTGTTTTTT
cdr3_aa: CSVGVTTLSEKLFF
clone_size: many
d_call: .
v_call: TRBV29-1
j_call: TRBJ1-4

cdr3_nt: TGTGCCAGCAGCCGTATCGGACAGGGTTATACGGATGAGCAGTTCTTC
cdr3_aa: CASSRIGQGYTDEQFF
clone_size: many
d_call: TRBD1
v_call: TRBV6-5
j_call: TRBJ2-1

cdr3_nt: TGCGCCAGCAGCGATGGACAGGAGGTAGCAAACTCCTACGAGCAGTACTTC
cdr3_aa: CASSDGQEVANSYEQYF
clone_size: many
d_call: TRBD1
v_call: TRBV5-1
j_call: TRBJ2-7

cdr3_nt: TGCAGTGCCCTGGGCAGCACAGATACGCAGTATTTT
cdr3_aa: CSALGSTDTQYF
clone_size: many
d_call: .
v_call: TRBV20-1
j_call: TRBJ2-3

cdr3_nt: TGCGCCAGCAGTGAGATCGACAGTGGGGAGCAGTTCTTC
cdr3_aa: CASSEIDSGEQFF
clone_size: few
d_call: .
v_call: TRBV10-1
j_call: TRBJ2-1

cdr3_nt: TGCGCCAGCAGCTCCTTAGCATTCGGGGGGGCCATCAATGAGCAGTTCTTC
cdr3_aa: CASSSLAFGGAINEQFF
clone_size: many
d_call: TRBD2
v_call: TRBV5-1
j_call: TRBJ2-1

cdr3_nt: TGTGCCAGCAGTTACACCGCCTCCCCGGGATCCTTCCCTGGGGCCAACGTCCTGACTTTC
cdr3_aa: CASSYTASPGSFPGANVLTF
clone_size: many
d_call: .
v_call: TRBV6-5
j_call: TRBJ2-6

cdr3_nt: TGCAGTGCAACTAGCGGGGGGTCCGTAGATACGCAGTATTTT
cdr3_aa: CSATSGGSVDTQYF
clone_size: .
d_call: TRBD2
v_call: TRBV20-1
j_call: TRBJ2-3

cdr3_nt: TGTGCCACCAGTGGGTCGGGGCCGGGGTACGAGCAGTACTTC
cdr3_aa: CATSGSGPGYEQYF
clone_size: many
d_call: .
v_call: TRBV24-1
j_call: TRBJ2-7

cdr3_nt: TGTGCCAGCACCCTTGCTCGGGACAGATCTAACTATGGCTACACCTTC
cdr3_aa: CASTLARDRSNYGYTF
clone_size: .
d_call: TRBD1
v_call: TRBV27
j_call: TRBJ1-2

cdr3_nt: TGCAGTGCTAGAGATGGAGGGCTTGAGCAGTTCTTC
cdr3_aa: CSARDGGLEQFF
clone_size: few
d_call: .
v_call: TRBV20-1
j_call: TRBJ2-1

cdr3_nt: TGCAGTGCCCGGACAGGACTGAACACTGAAGCTTTCTTT
cdr3_aa: CSARTGLNTEAFF
clone_size: few
d_call: TRBD1
v_call: TRBV20-1
j_call: TRBJ1-1

cdr3_nt: TGCAGTGCTAGAGGCTTAGCGGGGGGCGTCTACAATGAGCAGTTCTTC
cdr3_aa: CSARGLAGGVYNEQFF
clone_size: .
d_call: TRBD2
v_call: TRBV20-1
j_call: TRBJ2-1

cdr3_nt: TGTGCCATCGGCCCCAGCTCTGGGGCCAACGTCCTGACTTTC
cdr3_aa: CAIGPSSGANVLTF
clone_size: many
d_call: .
v_call: TRBV10-3
j_call: TRBJ2-6

cdr3_nt: TGCAGTGCCCCCAAATCTTTGGGGGGGACCGGGGAGCTGTTTTTT
cdr3_aa: CSAPKSLGGTGELFF
clone_size: few
d_call: TRBD2
v_call: TRBV20-1
j_call: TRBJ2-2

cdr3_nt: TGCGCCAGCAGCTTGGGACGGGACGGCGACACCCTCCACTTT
cdr3_aa: CASSLGRDGDTLHF
clone_size: many
d_call: .
v_call: TRBV5-1
j_call: TRBJ1-6

cdr3_nt: TGTGCCAGCTCCGCGGGGGCGGTTTCCTACGAGCAGTACTTC
cdr3_aa: CASSAGAVSYEQYF
clone_size: many
d_call: .
v_call: TRBV18
j_call: TRBJ2-7

cdr3_nt: TGTGCCAGCAGCTTAGTCCCCGCAGGGACCTACGAGCAGTACTTC
cdr3_aa: CASSLVPAGTYEQYF
clone_size: many
d_call: .
v_call: TRBV7-2
j_call: TRBJ2-7

cdr3_nt: TGTGCCAGCAGTCCTGTGTCGGACGAGCAGTACTTC
cdr3_aa: CASSPVSDEQYF
clone_size: many
d_call: .
v_call: TRBV12-3/TRBV12-4
j_call: TRBJ2-7

cdr3_nt: TGTGCCAGCAGCTTTCAAGTCGGTCAAGAGACCCAGTACTTC
cdr3_aa: CASSFQVGQETQYF
clone_size: many
d_call: .
v_call: TRBV7-2
j_call: TRBJ2-5

cdr3_nt: TGTGCCAGCAGCCCCGCGTCCGGGACAGGCACCGGGGAGCTGTTTTTT
cdr3_aa: CASSPASGTGTGELFF
clone_size: many
d_call: TRBD1
v_call: TRBV7-8
j_call: TRBJ2-2

cdr3_nt: TGCAGTGCTCCACCCGGGACTAGCGGGGCAGATACGCAGTATTTT
cdr3_aa: CSAPPGTSGADTQYF
clone_size: many
d_call: TRBD2
v_call: TRBV20-1
j_call: TRBJ2-3

cdr3_nt: TGTGCCAGCAGCCTCGGGACTAGCGGACAAGAGACCCAGTACTTC
cdr3_aa: CASSLGTSGQETQYF
clone_size: many
d_call: TRBD2
v_call: TRBV7-9
j_call: TRBJ2-5

cdr3_nt: TGCGCCAGCAGCCAATCGGCCTGGGGGTCGAACTCTGGAAACACCATATATTTT
cdr3_aa: CASSQSAWGSNSGNTIYF
clone_size: many
d_call: .
v_call: TRBV4-1
j_call: TRBJ1-3

cdr3_nt: TGTGCCAGCAGCTCCGGGGACAGGGGGCTCTATGGCTACACCTTC
cdr3_aa: CASSSGDRGLYGYTF
clone_size: few
d_call: TRBD1
v_call: TRBV28
j_call: TRBJ1-2

cdr3_nt: TGTGCCAGCAGTTCAGGATACGAAGAGACCCAGTACTTC
cdr3_aa: CASSSGYEETQYF
clone_size: many
d_call: .
v_call: TRBV27
j_call: TRBJ2-5

cdr3_nt: TGCGCCAGCAGCTTGGGTTACAGCCACTCTGGGGCCAACGTCCTGACTTTC
cdr3_aa: CASSLGYSHSGANVLTF
clone_size: many
d_call: .
v_call: TRBV5-1
j_call: TRBJ2-6

cdr3_nt: TGCAGTGCTAGAGATAGGAGTCGTGAAGCTTTCTTT
cdr3_aa: CSARDRSREAFF
clone_size: .
d_call: .
v_call: TRBV20-1
j_call: TRBJ1-1

cdr3_nt: TGTGCCAGAGGAGCCAAGTGCGGGGGGCCTATAGGTTCACCCCTCCACTTT
cdr3_aa: CARGAKCGGPIGSPLHF
clone_size: many
d_call: .
v_call: TRBV21-1
j_call: TRBJ1-6

cdr3_nt: TGTGCCAGCTCGCGCGGGGGAGCCGGGAGGGCGCAGTATTTT
cdr3_aa: CASSRGGAGRAQYF
clone_size: many
d_call: TRBD2
v_call: TRBV27
j_call: TRBJ2-3

cdr3_nt: TGTGCCAGCAGCTTGTTCAGGTCGGACTATGGCTACACCTTC
cdr3_aa: CASSLFRSDYGYTF
clone_size: many
d_call: .
v_call: TRBV5-6
j_call: TRBJ1-2

cdr3_nt: TGCAGTGCTTGGACAGGGGGCGGGGATACGCAGTATTTT
cdr3_aa: CSAWTGGGDTQYF
clone_size: few
d_call: TRBD1
v_call: TRBV20-1
j_call: TRBJ2-3

cdr3_nt: TGCGCCAGCAGCCCCCAGGGGGCGTTCACTGAAGCTTTCTTT
cdr3_aa: CASSPQGAFTEAFF
clone_size: many
d_call: TRBD1
v_call: TRBV5-1
j_call: TRBJ1-1

cdr3_nt: TGCGCCAGCAGCTTCGAGGGGTATAATTCACCACTCCACTTT
cdr3_aa: CASSFEGYNSPLHF
clone_size: .
d_call: .
v_call: TRBV5-1
j_call: TRBJ1-6

cdr3_nt: TGTGCCAGCAGTTACCGGGGCTATCAAGAGACCCAGTACTTC
cdr3_aa: CASSYRGYQETQYF
clone_size: many
d_call: .
v_call: TRBV6-2/TRBV6-3
j_call: TRBJ2-5

cdr3_nt: TGTGCCAGCAGTTACCTACAGGGACCCAATGAGCAGTTCTTC
cdr3_aa: CASSYLQGPNEQFF
clone_size: few
d_call: .
v_call: TRBV6-2/TRBV6-3
j_call: TRBJ2-1

cdr3_nt: TGCGCCAGCAGCTTGGCCGATAGGGCAGATACGCAGTATTTT
cdr3_aa: CASSLADRADTQYF
clone_size: few
d_call: .
v_call: TRBV5-1
j_call: TRBJ2-3

cdr3_nt: TGCAGTGCCCCATTGGGGACGTCGGTCTCCTACGAGCAGTACTTC
cdr3_aa: CSAPLGTSVSYEQYF
clone_size: many
d_call: .
v_call: TRBV20-1
j_call: TRBJ2-7

cdr3_nt: TGCAGTGCTAGAAGGGGCGGGGTACGGGCCTACGAGCAGTACTTC
cdr3_aa: CSARRGGVRAYEQYF
clone_size: many
d_call: .
v_call: TRBV20-1
j_call: TRBJ2-7

cdr3_nt: TGTGCCAGCAGCTCGCCCCTCGGGACATACAATGAGCAGTTCTTC
cdr3_aa: CASSSPLGTYNEQFF
clone_size: many
d_call: .
v_call: TRBV7-9
j_call: TRBJ2-1

cdr3_nt: TGTGCCCCCCCGACGGGCAGAGGGAACACCGGGGAGCTGTTTTTT
cdr3_aa: CAPPTGRGNTGELFF
clone_size: many
d_call: .
v_call: TRBV24-1
j_call: TRBJ2-2